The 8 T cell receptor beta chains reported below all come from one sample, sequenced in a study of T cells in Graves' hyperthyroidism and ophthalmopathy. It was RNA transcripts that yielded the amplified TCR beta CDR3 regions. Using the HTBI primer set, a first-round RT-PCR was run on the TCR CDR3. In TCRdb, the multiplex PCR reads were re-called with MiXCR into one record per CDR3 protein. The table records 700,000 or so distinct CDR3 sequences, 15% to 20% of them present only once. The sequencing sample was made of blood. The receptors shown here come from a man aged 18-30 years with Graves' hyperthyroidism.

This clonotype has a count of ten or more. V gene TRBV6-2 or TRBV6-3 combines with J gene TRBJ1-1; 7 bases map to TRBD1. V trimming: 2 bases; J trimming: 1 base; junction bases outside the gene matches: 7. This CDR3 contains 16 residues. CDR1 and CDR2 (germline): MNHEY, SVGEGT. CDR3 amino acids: CASSYRPGQANTEAFF. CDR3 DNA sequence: TGTGCCAGCAGTTACAGACCCGGACAGGCGAACACTGAAGCTTTCTTT.

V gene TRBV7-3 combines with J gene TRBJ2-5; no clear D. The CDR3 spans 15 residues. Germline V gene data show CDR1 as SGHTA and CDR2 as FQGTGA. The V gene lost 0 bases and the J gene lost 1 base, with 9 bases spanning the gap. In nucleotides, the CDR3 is TGTGCCAGCAGCTTAACCGGGTTACTCCAAGAGACCCAGTACTTC. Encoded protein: CASSLTGLLQETQYF. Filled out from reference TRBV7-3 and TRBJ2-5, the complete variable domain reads GAGVSQTPSNKVTEKGKYVELRCDPISGHTALYWYRQSLGQGPEFLIYFQGTGAADDSGLPNDRFFAVRPEGSVSTLKIQRTERGDSAVYLCASSLTGLLQETQYFGPGTRLLVL.

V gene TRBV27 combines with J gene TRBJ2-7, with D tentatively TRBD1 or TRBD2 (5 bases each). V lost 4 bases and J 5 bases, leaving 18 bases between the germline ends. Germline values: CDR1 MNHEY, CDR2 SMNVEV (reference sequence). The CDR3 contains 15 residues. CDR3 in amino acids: CASSSGLFERDEQYF. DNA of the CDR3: TGTGCCAGCAGTTCGGGGCTGTTCGAACGTGACGAGCAGTACTTC.

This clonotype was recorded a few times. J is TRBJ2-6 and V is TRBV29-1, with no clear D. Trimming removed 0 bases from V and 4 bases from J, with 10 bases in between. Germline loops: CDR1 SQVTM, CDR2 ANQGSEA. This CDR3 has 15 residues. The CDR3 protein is CSVEDWEGGANVLTF. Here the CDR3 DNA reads TGCAGCGTTGAAGATTGGGAAGGGGGGGCCAACGTCCTGACTTTC.

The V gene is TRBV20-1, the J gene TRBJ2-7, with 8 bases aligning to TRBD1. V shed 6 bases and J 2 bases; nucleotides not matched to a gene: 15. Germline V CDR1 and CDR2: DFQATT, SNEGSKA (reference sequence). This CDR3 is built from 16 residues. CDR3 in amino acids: CSARVNRGKSPYEQYF. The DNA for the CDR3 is TGCAGTGCGAGGGTCAACAGGGGGAAATCTCCCTACGAGCAGTACTTC.

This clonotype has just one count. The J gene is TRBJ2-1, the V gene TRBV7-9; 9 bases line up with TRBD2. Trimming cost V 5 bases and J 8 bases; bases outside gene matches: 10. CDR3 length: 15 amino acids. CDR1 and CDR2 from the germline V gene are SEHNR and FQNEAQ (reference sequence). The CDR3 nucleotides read TGTGCCAGCAGCGAAGGCGGGAGGGCCGCCGATGAGCAGTTCTTC. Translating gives CASSEGGRAADEQFF.

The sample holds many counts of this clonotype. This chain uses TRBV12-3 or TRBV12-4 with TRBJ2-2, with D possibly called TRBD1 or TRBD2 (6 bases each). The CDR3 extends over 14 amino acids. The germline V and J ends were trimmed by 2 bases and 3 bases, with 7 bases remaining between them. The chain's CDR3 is CASSLRGDTGELFF. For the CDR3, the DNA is TGTGCCAGCAGTTTAAGGGGGGACACCGGGGAGCTGTTTTTT.

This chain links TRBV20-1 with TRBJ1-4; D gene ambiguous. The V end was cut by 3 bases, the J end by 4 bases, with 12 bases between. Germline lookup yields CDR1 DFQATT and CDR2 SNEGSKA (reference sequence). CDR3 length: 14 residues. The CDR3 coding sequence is TGCAGTGCTAGCCCGCGCGGCCATAATGAAAAACTGTTTTTT. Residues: CSASPRGHNEKLFF.